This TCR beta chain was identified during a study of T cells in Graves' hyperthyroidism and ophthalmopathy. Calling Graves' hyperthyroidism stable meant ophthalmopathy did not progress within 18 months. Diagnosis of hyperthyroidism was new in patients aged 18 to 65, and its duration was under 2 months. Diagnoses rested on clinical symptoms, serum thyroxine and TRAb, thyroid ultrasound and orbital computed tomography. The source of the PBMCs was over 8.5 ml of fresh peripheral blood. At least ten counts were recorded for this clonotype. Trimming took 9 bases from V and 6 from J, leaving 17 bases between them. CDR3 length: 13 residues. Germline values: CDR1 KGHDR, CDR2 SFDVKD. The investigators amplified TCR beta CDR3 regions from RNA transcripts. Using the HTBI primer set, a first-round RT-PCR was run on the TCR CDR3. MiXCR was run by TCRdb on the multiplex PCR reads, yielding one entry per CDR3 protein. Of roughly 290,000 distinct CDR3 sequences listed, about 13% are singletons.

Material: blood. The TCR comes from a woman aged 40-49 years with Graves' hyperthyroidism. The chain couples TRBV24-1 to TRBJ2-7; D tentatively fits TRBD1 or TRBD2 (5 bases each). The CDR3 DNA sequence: TGTGCCACCGGGGACGGGCCCTCCGGCGAGCAGTACTTC. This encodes CATGDGPSGEQYF.